A selection of T cell receptor beta chains follows, all from one sample in a study of T-cell memory formation after mild COVID-19. TCRdb reprocessed the 5' RACE reads via MiXCR and lists one record per CDR3 protein. The repertoire holds some 150,000 distinct CDR3 sequences, roughly 21% seen once, with about 2.3% in the top ten. Sequences were obtained from PBMCs or a T cell subset sorted from them (not recorded which). The receptors originated from an adult woman who had mild COVID-19 (a few samples of this study predate the infection). Cell type and time point are not known. CDR3s include the opening cysteine and the closing phenylalanine or tryptophan. A D gene is named only where the DNA matches it firmly. Clone size is shown for a subset of rows, as once, few, many or a class of expanded clone.

TGTGCCAGCAGGGTTAGCGGGGTTCGCGCAGATACGCAGTATTTT CASRVSGVRADTQYF TRBJ2-3 few TRBD2 TRBV2
TGTGCCAGCAGTCATGGGACAGGGACTAGCAATCAGCCCCAGCATTTT CASSHGTGTSNQPQHF TRBJ1-5 NA TRBD1 TRBV6-6
TGTGCCAGCAGTATGAGAACAGGCGTTAATGAGCAGTTCTTC CASSMRTGVNEQFF TRBJ2-1 NA NA TRBV12-3/TRBV12-4
TGCAGTGCTAGAGAAAGCGGGAGGGGAAATGAGCAGTTCTTC CSARESGRGNEQFF TRBJ2-1 medium-sized TRBD2 TRBV20-1
TGTGCCAGCAGCTTTGTAAGGGATACGCAGTATTTT CASSFVRDTQYF TRBJ2-3 NA NA TRBV7-9
TGCGCCAGCAGCTCCGGGACAGCCAAAAACATTCAGTACTTC CASSSGTAKNIQYF TRBJ2-4 many NA TRBV5-1
TGCAGTGCTAGAAGGACAGGGGCAGGTGCAGATACGCAGTATTTT CSARRTGAGADTQYF TRBJ2-3 NA TRBD1 TRBV20-1
TGCAGTGCTAGGCTCGGGACTGGGGGGGGTTTAGAGACCCAGTACTTC CSARLGTGGGLETQYF TRBJ2-5 NA TRBD2 TRBV20-1
TGTGCCAGCCCCTTGGGGGTCCGAAACACTGAAGCTTTCTTT CASPLGVRNTEAFF TRBJ1-1 many NA TRBV6-1
TGTGCCAGCAGCTCACAGGGGAGAAGCAATCAGCCCCAGCATTTT CASSSQGRSNQPQHF TRBJ1-5 few TRBD1 TRBV7-3
TGTGCCACCAGTGGGACTGGGTCCTCTGGGGCCAACGTCCTGACTTTC CATSGTGSSGANVLTF TRBJ2-6 NA NA TRBV24-1
TGTGCCAGCTCACCCCGCGGACCGAGCAATCAGCCCCAGCATTTT CASSPRGPSNQPQHF TRBJ1-5 NA NA TRBV18
TGTGCCAGCAGTTTAGTGAGGGAAGGTACGCAGTATTTT CASSLVREGTQYF TRBJ2-3 NA NA TRBV12-3/TRBV12-4
TGTGCCAGCAGTTACTCCAGACTCCACTACAATGAGCAGTTCTTC CASSYSRLHYNEQFF TRBJ2-1 many NA TRBV6-2/TRBV6-3
TGTGCCAGCAGCCAAGCTCTTTCAGGGGCCAATGAGCAGTTCTTC CASSQALSGANEQFF TRBJ2-1 NA NA TRBV14
TGTGCCAGCAGCCCCCTAGGGGCTAGCGGGGGGCACTCCTACAATGAGCAGTTCTTC CASSPLGASGGHSYNEQFF TRBJ2-1 NA TRBD2 TRBV7-3
TGTGCCATCAGTCCGACTAGCGCCCAAGAGACCCAGTACTTC CAISPTSAQETQYF TRBJ2-5 NA TRBD2 TRBV10-3
TGTGCCAGCAGTACCGGACAGGATTCCTACGAGCAGTACTTC CASSTGQDSYEQYF TRBJ2-7 NA TRBD1 TRBV12-3/TRBV12-4
TGTGCCAGCTCACCGGCGACAGGGGAAGCAGATACGCAGTATTTT CASSPATGEADTQYF TRBJ2-3 few TRBD1 TRBV18
TGTGCCACCAACTTCGGGTTAGCGGGATCACGTACAGATACGCAGTATTTT CATNFGLAGSRTDTQYF TRBJ2-3 few TRBD2 TRBV13
TGTGCCAGCAACCTCAACAGGGTAAACACTGAAGCTTTCTTT CASNLNRVNTEAFF TRBJ1-1 NA NA TRBV6-5
TGCAGCGTTGAAGGGCGGAGGGACAACCAAGAGACCCAGTACTTC CSVEGRRDNQETQYF TRBJ2-5 NA NA TRBV29-1
TGCAGCGCCTCAGGGTACGAAGCTTTCTTT CSASGYEAFF TRBJ1-1 NA NA TRBV29-1
TGTGCCAGCAGTTTAGTGGCAGGGGACTTTCATGGCTACACCTTC CASSLVAGDFHGYTF TRBJ1-2 NA NA TRBV12-3/TRBV12-4
TGTGCCAGCAGCCGGGGTCTTACAGGGGTGCCCCAGCATTTT CASSRGLTGVPQHF TRBJ1-5 NA TRBD1 TRBV7-9
TGTGCCAGCGGTGCTCTAGCGGGGGACCCGGGGGAGACCCAGTACTTC CASGALAGDPGETQYF TRBJ2-5 few TRBD2 TRBV12-3/TRBV12-4
TGTGCCAGCACCATGACAGGGGGCGTTGGTTCACCCCTCCACTTT CASTMTGGVGSPLHF TRBJ1-6 NA TRBD1 TRBV7-9
TGTGCCAGCAGACCAGGGGGGAGGTTAGAAAAACTGTTTTTT CASRPGGRLEKLFF TRBJ1-4 NA TRBD1 TRBV12-3/TRBV12-4
TGCGCCAGCAGCCAAGATGCGAGCGGGCGTCACACCTTC CASSQDASGRHTF TRBJ1-2 few NA TRBV4-3
TGCAGTGCTCAGAGGGACAGGGTGGCCACTGAAGCTTTCTTT CSAQRDRVATEAFF TRBJ1-1 once TRBD1 TRBV20-1
TGCAGTGCAACTGGTAGATCGGACACCGGGGAGCTGTTTTTT CSATGRSDTGELFF TRBJ2-2 few NA TRBV20-1
TGTGCCAGCATCTTAGTGGCGACTAGCGGGGGTGCGGAGACCCAGTACTTC CASILVATSGGAETQYF TRBJ2-5 once TRBD2 TRBV7-6
TGCGCCAGCAGCTTCCGGGTGGCAGATACGCAGTATTTT CASSFRVADTQYF TRBJ2-3 NA NA TRBV5-1
TGTGCCAGCAGCCCGTGGCGGGACAATGAGCAGTTCTTC CASSPWRDNEQFF TRBJ2-1 few NA TRBV12-3/TRBV12-4
TGCAGTGCTGGAGGCCGACTAGCGGGACGCGACAATGAGCAGTTCTTC CSAGGRLAGRDNEQFF TRBJ2-1 few TRBD2 TRBV20-1
TGCGCCAGCAGCCGGACGACACTTTTGGGGCAGGGCGTGGGGAACGAGCAGTACTTC CASSRTTLLGQGVGNEQYF TRBJ2-7 NA NA TRBV4-3
TGTGCCAGCAGCCCCTCCCATACTAAGCGGGAGAGGTATGAGCAGTTCTTC CASSPSHTKRERYEQFF TRBJ2-1 NA TRBD2 TRBV7-2
TGTGCCAGCAGCTTGTGGGTGGACCGCAGCTCCTACGAGCAGTACTTC CASSLWVDRSSYEQYF TRBJ2-7 few NA TRBV7-8
TGTGCCAGCAGTGAGGGCAATCAGCCCCAGCATTTT CASSEGNQPQHF TRBJ1-5 NA NA TRBV25-1
TGTGCCAGCAGCGGCTTTCTAGCGGGAGGGACGAATGAGCAGTTCTTC CASSGFLAGGTNEQFF TRBJ2-1 few TRBD2 TRBV9
TGTGCCAGCAGTCTAGGGACAGATAATTCACCCCTCCACTTT CASSLGTDNSPLHF TRBJ1-6 few TRBD1 TRBV12-3/TRBV12-4
TGTGCCAGCAGTCCCCCGGGACACTATGGCTACACCTTC CASSPPGHYGYTF TRBJ1-2 NA NA TRBV12-3/TRBV12-4
TGTGCCAGCAGCTTGGAAGGGGGGAGCTCCTACAATGAGCAGTTCTTC CASSLEGGSSYNEQFF TRBJ2-1 NA NA TRBV5-4